This T cell receptor beta chain came from a study of blood T cell repertoires in COVID-19. As for the study in general: Specimens from acute and convalescent COVID-19 originated in the United States, Italy and Spain. In each case, the material was cDNA or gDNA derived from T cells, B-cell-depleted T cells, or PBMCs.

The CDR3 covers 14 residues. The germline gives CDR1 SNHLY, CDR2 FYNNEI. Between the trimmed V and J ends, which lost 7 bases and 2 bases, there was a span of 12 bases. As processed by the authors: It was from reference gene primer amplification that nucleated cell counts were estimated. Sequencing used immunoSEQ multiplex PCR; TCRdb keeps in-frame clones, though not all of them. V and J calls and clone size are as listed in that table; D and trimming were resolved from the DNA. The sample has roughly 250,000 clones, around 86% seen once; the top ten hold 2.5% to 3%. The chain is built from TRBV2 and TRBJ1-5; no reliable D call. The TCR sequence derives from a woman aged 55-70 years with active or convalescent COVID-19. Material for sequencing was peripheral blood. The CDR3 spells CASKDGGGNQPQHF. DNA of the CDR3: TGTGCCAGCAAAGATGGAGGTGGCAATCAGCCCCAGCATTTT.